This passage covers 21 T cell receptor beta chains from one sample sequenced in a study of CXCR3-negative and CXCR3-positive naive CD8 T cells. The study made its TRB cDNA libraries by 5' RACE, adding UMI labels. TCRdb processed the 5' RACE reads again and assigns one entry to each CDR3 protein, with no DNA. The sample has about 120,000 distinct CDR3 sequences. Sequenced: naive CXCR3- CD8+ T cells from blood. Regarding subset: CD45RO-CCR7+CD27+CD95- naive CD8+ T cells lacking CXCR3 (TNR3-). The receptors here all came from a human donor in good health. Some clones in this sample may be carry-over from other donors' samples.

The CDR3: CASSIGLAGVYEQYF. The chain has TRBV5-1 and TRBJ2-7; checking the TCRdb D call of TRBD2 is not possible without DNA. CDR3 length equals 15 residues. The V gene's germline CDR1 is SGHRS and CDR2 YFSETQ. The full variable domain, its missing parts supplied by reference TRBV5-1 and TRBJ2-7, is KAGVTQTPRYLIKTRGQQVTLSCSPISGHRSVSWYQQTPGQGLQFLFEYFSETQRNKGNFPGRFSGRQFSNSRSEMNVSTLELGDSALYLCASSIGLAGVYEQYFGPGTRLTVT.

This chain joins TRBV29-1 and TRBJ2-7; the TCRdb call, TRBD1, lacks DNA for checking. In germline, CDR1 is SQVTM, CDR2 ANQGSEA. This CDR3 region has 13 residues. CDR3 loop: CSVEQGANYEQYF.

The CDR3 here is CASSLYSNSYEQYF. This rearrangement joins TRBV12-3 or TRBV12-4 to TRBJ2-7. The CDR3 extends over 14 amino acids.

The J gene is TRBJ2-1, the V gene TRBV20-1; TCRdb's D gene call, TRBD2, goes unchecked for lack of DNA. This CDR3 contains 17 residues. Looked up from germline, CDR1 is DFQATT and CDR2 is SNEGSKA (reference sequence). CDR3 amino acids: CSARDTLSGGGYNEQFF.

The gene calls are TRBV5-1 and TRBJ2-1; TCRdb's assignment of TRBD1 cannot be checked, as there is no DNA. Looked up from germline, CDR1 is SGHRS and CDR2 is YFSETQ. The CDR3 length is 15 residues. The CDR3 here is CASSQGQGVYDEQFF.

The V gene is TRBV7-9, the J gene TRBJ2-7; TCRdb reports TRBD1, a call that lacks DNA to check it against. Germline CDR1 and CDR2: SEHNR and FQNEAQ (reference sequence). The CDR3 has 18 residues. CDR3 sequence reads: CASSLNRVWEDAYYEQYF.

The CDR3 loop is CASSWGQDNSPLHF. The chain links TRBV27 to TRBJ1-6; the TRBD1 assignment by TCRdb is unverifiable without DNA. Germline values: CDR1 MNHEY, CDR2 SMNVEV (reference sequence). The CDR3 sequence is 14 residues long.

The V call is TRBV28, the J call TRBJ1-1. The length of the CDR3 is 16 residues. Germline loops: CDR1 MDHEN, CDR2 SYDVKM. CDR3 sequence: CASSSDPRVENTEAFF.

The CDR3 region is CSARGTGTGYEQYF. The chain has TRBV20-1 and TRBJ2-7; checking the TCRdb D call of TRBD1 is not possible without DNA. This CDR3 is built from 14 residues. Germline CDR1 and CDR2: DFQATT and SNEGSKA (reference sequence).

This rearrangement joins TRBV6-5 to TRBJ2-3; TCRdb's assignment of TRBD1 cannot be checked, as there is no DNA. This CDR3 has 16 residues. Germline V gene sequence: CDR1 MNHEY, CDR2 SVGAGI. The CDR3 is CASSYSRRSRADTQYF.

This chain joins TRBV6-5 and TRBJ2-7. The germline CDR1 and CDR2 sequences are MNHEY and SVGAGI. CDR3 length: 14 residues. The CDR3: CASSHLTREIEQYF.

The chain carries TRBV29-1 and TRBJ2-7; TCRdb names TRBD2, which stays unverified in the absence of DNA. The V gene's germline CDR1 is SQVTM and CDR2 ANQGSEA. CDR3 length: 13 residues. CDR3 protein: CSASGGGSYEQYF.

The chain uses TRBV21-1 and TRBJ1-2; lacking DNA, the TRBD1 call made by TCRdb goes unchecked. TRBV21-1 has pseudogene status. There are 19 residues in the CDR3. The CDR3 protein is CASSKWQGTGDVANYGYTF.

The chain combines TRBV12-3 or TRBV12-4 with TRBJ1-1; TCRdb's D gene call, TRBD1, goes unchecked for lack of DNA. The CDR3 loop spans 12 amino acids. CDR3 protein: CASTHGGPEAFF.

The chain employs TRBV12-3 or TRBV12-4 and TRBJ2-5; checking the TCRdb D call of TRBD1 is not possible without DNA. CDR3 length: 14 residues. The CDR3 region is CASSHRDREETQYF.

The J gene is TRBJ2-1, the V gene TRBV7-9; the TCRdb call, TRBD2, lacks DNA for checking. The germline V gene has CDR1 SEHNR and CDR2 FQNEAQ (reference sequence). The length of the CDR3 is 16 residues. CDR3 protein: CASSLRAGGSYNEQFF.

This rearrangement joins TRBV2 to TRBJ2-7; TCRdb designates TRBD1, a call that cannot be tested without DNA. The CDR3 is 13 amino acids. Germline lookup yields CDR1 SNHLY and CDR2 FYNNEI. The CDR3 reads CATGPVGGHEQYF. Variable domain in full (rest from reference TRBV2 and TRBJ2-7): EPEVTQTPSHQVTQMGQEVILRCVPISNHLYFYWYRQILGQKVEFLVSFYNNEISEKSEIFDDQFSVERPDGSNFTLKIRSTKLEDSAMYFCATGPVGGHEQYFGPGTRLTVT.

The chain employs TRBV6-6 and TRBJ2-7. Germline loops: CDR1 MNHNY, CDR2 SVGAGI (reference sequence). This CDR3 contains 12 residues. The CDR3: CASNTGNYEQYF.

This sequence joins TRBV12-3 or TRBV12-4 and TRBJ1-1; the TCRdb call, TRBD1, lacks DNA for checking. The CDR3 is 15 amino acids. The CDR3 region is CASSLAGDKNTEAFF.

The genes are TRBV28 and TRBJ2-1; the TRBD2 assignment by TCRdb is unverifiable without DNA. Germline assignment: CDR1 MDHEN and CDR2 SYDVKM. This CDR3 region has 20 residues. CDR3 protein: CASSFYQAPASGLGDNEQFF.

This chain links TRBV7-9 with TRBJ2-3; TCRdb's assignment of TRBD2 cannot be checked, as there is no DNA. CDR1 and CDR2 (germline): SEHNR, FQNEAQ (reference sequence). This CDR3 contains 16 residues. The CDR3 reads CASSLPPGPSTDTQYF. Full variable domain (outside the CDR3, taken from reference TRBV7-9 and TRBJ2-3): DTGVSQNPRHKITKRGQNVTFRCDPISEHNRLYWYRQTLGQGPEFLTYFQNEAQLEKSRLLSDRFSAERPKGSFSTLEIQRTEQGDSAMYLCASSLPPGPSTDTQYFGPGTRLTVL.